This T cell receptor beta chain was documented in a study of neoadjuvant nivolumab and ipilimumab in lung cancer (dated by TCRdb to about 2020). In the study overall: Nivolumab was administered intravenously at 3 mg/kg on days 1, 15 and 29, and in the combination arm ipilimumab 1 mg/kg was added on day 1 only. For each study arm, the primary endpoint of the trial was the rate of major pathologic response (MPR) in the intention-to-treat population. A total of roughly 46 patients with operable NSCLC were treated in the trial, with around 23 randomized to nivolumab monotherapy and approximately 21 randomized to nivolumab plus ipilimumab. The study compared TCR repertoires in pretherapy (baseline) peripheral blood with TCR repertoires in tumors resected at surgery following neoadjuvant immune checkpoint blockade. Matched pretherapy and resected tumor pairs were analyzed for seven patients: four treated with nivolumab and three with nivolumab plus ipilimumab.

Broad study findings and their caveats: A positive correlation was observed between pretherapy blood TCR richness and richness in tumors resected after neoadjuvant therapy (Spearman R of about 0.83). There was no significant correlation between TCR clonality and pathologic tumor regression, and just a single major-pathologic-response sample was available for the clonality-regression analysis. Resected tumors had greater TCR richness and clonality than tumor-adjacent uninvolved lung, and increases were observed in more dual-therapy-treated tumors. A small number of samples was subjected to TCR sequencing. From pretherapy to surgery, increases in tumor T-cell richness and clonality were observed in three of three dual-therapy tumors but in only two of four nivolumab-treated tumors.

The time point label on this specimen signifies: at surgical resection after neoadjuvant nivolumab +/- ipilimumab. Samples were obtained from the phase 2 randomized NEOSTAR trial, in which neoadjuvant nivolumab or nivolumab plus ipilimumab followed by surgery was tested in operable NSCLC. Regarding this clone: It has no known antigen specificity. There are no base qualities to consult, and no much larger clone falls within one base.

The CDR3 starts with the cysteine, ends with the phenylalanine, and has 15 residues. The DNA shown is the 45-base CDR3, in frame from base 1. The germline V gene (reference sequence) yields SEHNR for CDR1 and FQNEAQ for CDR2. Germline trimming amounts to 10 bases on V and 4 bases on J, with 10 as the count of junction bases outside the gene matches. Libraries were made using the immunoSEQ multiplex PCR assay. From the authors' description of their analysis: Repertoires were summarized by richness and clonality, and significantly expanded and contracted clones were identified between pre- and post-therapy samples. TCRdb's version of the immuneACCESS table is confined to in-frame rearrangements and falls short of the full clone set. An unresolved V gene accounts for under half of the shortfall where checked; the remainder is of unknown origin. The DNA gave D and trimming, while V, J and clone size come from that table. Across this sample there are 30,000 to 35,000 clones, with 90% seen only once. Of the sample, almost 5% falls within the top ten clones.

The clonotype was recovered from an adult with non-small cell lung cancer. The receptor chain draws on TRBV7-9 and TRBJ1-2; TRBD1 agrees with 12 junctional bases. Sequenced material: peripheral blood, taken after neoadjuvant nivolumab, alone or with ipilimumab, at or shortly before surgery. The DNA is as follows: TGTGCCATCCAAACCGGGACAGGGGGCCGCTATGGCTACACCTTC. This gives the protein CAIQTGTGGRYGYTF.